The clone carrying this T cell receptor (beta chain) turned up a few times. Antigen: not known. This sample was taken from a study of T cells after yellow fever vaccination. Study-wide results and limits: After the booster, 95% to 98% of CD4 and about nine tenths of CD8 primary-response clones were re-detected. Clonotypes found in both CD4 and CD8 compartments made up a small share.

With 5 bases removed from V and 8 bases from J, the gap between germline ends came to 23 bases. The V gene's germline CDR1 is SGHRS and CDR2 YFSETQ. The CDR3 length is 16 residues. In TCRdb, the 5' RACE reads were re-called with MiXCR into one record per CDR3 protein. The data contain 200,000 to 300,000 distinct CDR3 sequences, around 6.7% of them singletons. Sequences were derived from CD4+ T cells sorted from PBMCs, sampled on the day of the yellow fever booster vaccination. J is TRBJ2-1 and V is TRBV5-1; D is possibly TRBD1 (8 bases). The TCR comes from a young man who received the YFV17D yellow fever vaccine. The chain's CDR3 is CASRKLTGGGDHEQFF. The CDR3 DNA reads as TGCGCCAGCAGAAAACTTACAGGGGGGGGGGACCATGAGCAGTTCTTC.